The source of this T cell receptor beta chain is a study of patients and donors after allogeneic stem cell transplantation. This CDR3 is 16 amino acids long. Germline CDR1 is LGHNA and CDR2 is YNFKEQ. V lost 0 bases, J lost 0 bases, and 10 bases lay in between. TCRdb re-called the RT-PCR reads with MiXCR, one entry per CDR3 protein. Among a few hundred thousand distinct CDR3 sequences listed, 35% to 45% were seen once. The chain combines TRBV4-2 with TRBJ2-3, with a tentative D call TRBD1 (6 bases). The source is a human donor who was either an allogeneic HSCT recipient or a stem cell or donor lymphocyte infusion donor (not recorded which). It is not recorded whose cells these are; they may come from a transplant donor. The sample consisted of blood, either unsorted or a sorted T cell fraction (not recorded which). CDR3 amino acids: CASSQDRGQSTDTQYF. The CDR3 DNA reads TGTGCCAGCAGCCAAGATAGGGGACAAAGCACAGATACGCAGTATTTT.